Each of the 18 T cell receptor beta chains below was sequenced from the same sample in a study of blood T cell repertoires in COVID-19. Sequenced by immunoSEQ multiplex PCR; TCRdb stores in-frame clones only, minus some. The table has around 150,000 clones, around 90% seen once. The sequencing sample was made of peripheral blood. These receptors all come from a man in his 60s with acute or convalescent COVID-19.

CDR3 protein: CASSDSSLGRNEQFF. CDR3 nucleotide sequence: TGTGCCAGCAGTGACTCCTCGCTAGGTCGGAATGAGCAGTTCTTC. The V gene is TRBV6-4, the J gene TRBJ2-1; unclear D gene. CDR1 and CDR2 from the germline V gene are MRHNA and SNTAGT. V was cut by 0 bases and J by 7 bases, with 13 bases left in between. This CDR3 contains 15 residues.

The sample holds one count of this clone. V usage is TRBV7-3 and J usage is TRBJ1-1, with 7 bases lining up with TRBD1. Germline V gives CDR1 SGHTA, CDR2 FQGTGA. This CDR3 comprises 14 residues. V was clipped by 4 bases and J by 8 bases; unmatched bases: 10. The CDR3 region has the DNA TGTGCCAGCAGCTCGGACGGGACAGTCTCCGAAGCTTTCTTT. Residues: CASSSDGTVSEAFF.

The chain employs TRBV5-1 and TRBJ2-2, with D perhaps TRBD2 (5 bases). Germline CDR1 is SGHRS and CDR2 is YFSETQ. V dropped 4 bases and J dropped 4 bases, with 17 bases sitting between them. CDR3 length equals 16 residues. The CDR3 is CASSPGPPSSTGELFF. Here the CDR3 DNA reads TGCGCCAGCAGCCCCGGGCCCCCTAGCAGCACCGGGGAGCTGTTTTTT.

This clone appeared once. This chain joins TRBV10-3 and TRBJ2-7; D is uncertain. CDR1 and CDR2 (germline): ENHRY, SYGVKD. Trimming stripped 2 bases from V and 7 bases from J, with 9 bases between. CDR3 length equals 12 residues. Here the CDR3 reads CAISELSGEQYF. The CDR3 DNA reads as TGTGCCATCAGTGAGCTTTCAGGAGAGCAGTACTTC.

The genes are TRBV7-2 and TRBJ2-3, with D maybe TRBD2 (5 bases). Trimming stripped 1 base from V and 2 bases from J, with 10 bases between. The CDR3 runs 15 residues. Germline V gene data show CDR1 as SGHTA and CDR2 as FQGNSA. The CDR3 region has the DNA TGTGCCAGCAGCTTAGGGAACGGGAACACAGATACGCAGTATTTT. Translation gives CASSLGNGNTDTQYF.

CDR3 DNA: TGTGCCAGCAGTTTCCGACTCAGCTCCTATAATTCACCCCTCCACTTT. It codes for CASSFRLSSYNSPLHF. V and J are TRBV28 and TRBJ1-6; D gene unclear. The CDR3 spans 16 residues. Germline-derived CDR1 and CDR2 are MDHEN and SYDVKM. Trimming cost V 3 bases and J 0 bases, with 9 bases left between them.

V gene TRBV6-6 combines with J gene TRBJ1-2; 10 bases are a match to TRBD1. Germline V gives CDR1 MNHNY, CDR2 SVGAGI (reference sequence). V lost 1 base to trimming and J lost 8 bases; unmatched junction nucleotides: 4. The CDR3 extends over 14 amino acids. The CDR3 sequence: CASSYLSDRGGYTF. The CDR3, as DNA: TGTGCCAGCAGTTACTTGTCGGACAGGGGGGGCTACACCTTC.

The gene calls are TRBV19 and TRBJ1-1, with D uncertain. Germline V gives CDR1 LNHDA, CDR2 SQIVND (reference sequence). The V and J ends lost 4 bases and 3 bases respectively, with 15 bases between them. The CDR3 is 15 residues long. The CDR3 loop reads CASSRGGGRDTEAFF. For the CDR3, the DNA is TGTGCCAGTAGTAGAGGCGGCGGGCGGGACACTGAAGCTTTCTTT.

This chain uses TRBV12-5 with TRBJ2-5; 15 bases map to TRBD2. Germline V gene sequence: CDR1 LGHNT, CDR2 FRNRAP. The junction had 10 bases not matched to a gene; V was cut back by 6 bases and J by 5 bases. The CDR3 runs 17 residues. CDR3 sequence reads: CASGRTWTSGGAETQYF. In DNA form, the CDR3 reads TGTGCTAGTGGCCGGACATGGACTAGCGGGGGGGCGGAGACCCAGTACTTC. The full variable domain, with the rest looked up from reference TRBV12-5 and TRBJ2-5, is DARVTQTPRHKVTEMGQEVTMRCQPILGHNTVFWYRQTMMQGLELLAYFRNRAPLDDSGMPKDRFSAEMPDATLATLKIQPSEPRDSAVYFCASGRTWTSGGAETQYFGPGTRLLVL.

The chain is built from TRBV7-2 and TRBJ1-6; D may be TRBD1 (6 bases). The V gene lost 1 base and the J gene lost 7 bases, with 14 bases spanning the gap. Germline-derived CDR1 and CDR2 are SGHTA and FQGNSA. The CDR3 sequence is 16 residues long. CDR3 residues: CASSLDPTGRNSPLHF. In DNA form, the CDR3 reads TGTGCCAGCAGCTTAGACCCCACAGGGCGGAATTCACCCCTCCACTTT.

The chain employs TRBV5-5 and TRBJ1-1; 8 bases match TRBD1. CDR1 and CDR2 from the germline V gene are SGHKS and YYEKEE (reference sequence). This CDR3 comprises 15 residues. V shed 3 bases, J shed 1 base, and the junction held 5 bases outside the gene matches. CDR3 protein: CASSSQGATNTEAFF. The CDR3 region has the DNA TGTGCCAGCAGCTCCCAGGGGGCCACGAACACTGAAGCTTTCTTT.

This clone was seen a handful of times. J is TRBJ2-3 and V is TRBV24-1; 8 nucleotides line up with TRBD2. CDR3 length equals 18 residues. Germline assignment: CDR1 KGHDR and CDR2 SFDVKD. V lost 1 base and J lost 0; bases outside the gene matches: 8. The CDR3 nucleotides are TGTGCCACCAGTGATTTTGATATAACTAGCGGAAGCACAGATACGCAGTATTTT. Amino acid sequence: CATSDFDITSGSTDTQYF.

This clone was found a few times. As DNA, the CDR3 is TGTGCCAGCAGCTCGACAGGGGTCGGGGAGCTGTTTTTT. It codes for CASSSTGVGELFF. This rearrangement joins TRBV7-2 to TRBJ2-2; 8 bases align to TRBD1. The CDR3 sequence is 13 residues long. V gave up 4 bases and J gave up 7 bases; unmatched junction bases: 2. Germline V gives CDR1 SGHTA, CDR2 FQGNSA.

This chain joins TRBV5-4 and TRBJ2-2; 8 nucleotides align to TRBD1. Germline V lookup: CDR1 SGHNT, CDR2 YYREEE (reference sequence). V trimming: 4 bases; J trimming: 0 bases; junction bases outside the gene matches: 5. The CDR3 consists of 16 residues. CDR3 sequence: CASSTRGRANTGELFF. CDR3 DNA: TGTGCCAGCAGCACCAGGGGGCGCGCGAACACCGGGGAGCTGTTTTTT.

On this clone: One end of the junction does not line up with germline, which may come from a read error. The CDR3: CASRREGNNEAFF. CDR3 coding DNA: TGTGCCAGCCGTAGGGAGGGGAACAATGAAGCTTTCTTT. The chain is built from TRBV2 and TRBJ1-1; D may be TRBD1 (5 bases). CDR1 SNHLY and CDR2 FYNNEI come from the germline V gene. This CDR3 is built from 13 residues.

The chain links TRBV30 to TRBJ2-7; a possible D gene is TRBD2 (5 bases). Trimming stripped 0 bases from V and 5 bases from J, with 20 bases between. Germline V gene lookup returns CDR1 GTSNPN and CDR2 SVGIG (reference sequence). The CDR3 contains 16 residues. The CDR3 spells CAWSVKASDYNHEQYF. For the CDR3, the DNA is TGTGCCTGGAGTGTGAAAGCCAGTGACTATAACCACGAGCAGTACTTC.

The chain couples TRBV3-1 (or the pseudogene TRBV3-2) to TRBJ1-6; D is undetermined. Germline lookup yields CDR1 LGHDT and CDR2 YNNKEL (reference sequence). The ends were cut back, 6 bases at V and 0 bases at J, with 6 bases in the middle. The CDR3 covers 14 residues. The CDR3 spells CASSLVSYNSPLHF. DNA of the CDR3: TGTGCCAGCAGTCTAGTCTCCTATAATTCACCCCTCCACTTT.

V usage is TRBV6-5 and J usage is TRBJ1-2; D is ambiguous. Trimming shortened V by 7 bases and J by 2 bases, and 11 bases separated the two germline ends. The CDR3 is 13 residues long. Germline CDR1 and CDR2: MNHEY and SVGAGI. CDR3 nucleotide sequence: TGTGCCAGCAATCCGAGCCCGAACTATGGCTACACCTTC. Protein sequence: CASNPSPNYGYTF.